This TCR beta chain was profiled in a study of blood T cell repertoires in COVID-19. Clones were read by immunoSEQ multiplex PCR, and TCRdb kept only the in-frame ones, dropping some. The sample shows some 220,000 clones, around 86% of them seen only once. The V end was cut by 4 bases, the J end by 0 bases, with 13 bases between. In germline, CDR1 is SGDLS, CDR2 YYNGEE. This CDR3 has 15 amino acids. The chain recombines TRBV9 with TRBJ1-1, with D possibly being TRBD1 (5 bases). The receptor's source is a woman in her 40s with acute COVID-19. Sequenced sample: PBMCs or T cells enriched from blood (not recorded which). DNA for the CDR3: TGTGCCAGCAGCATCAGGGACTTCATGAACACTGAAGCTTTCTTT. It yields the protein CASSIRDFMNTEAFF.